This is a list of T cell receptor beta chains from one sample in a study of blood T cell repertoires in COVID-19. The assay was immunoSEQ multiplex PCR, and TCRdb's table has in-frame clones only and misses some. In the table there are around 150,000 clones, roughly 80% of which are singletons. The sequenced sample consisted of peripheral blood. These TCRs come from a man between 65 and 85 years old with acute or convalescent COVID-19. The conserved cysteine and the conserved F or W are not part of the CDR3 here.

J | V | length | CDR3
TRBJ2-3 | TRBV9 | 14 | ASSVEGGSFTDTQY
TRBJ1-1 | TRBV5-1 | 11 | ASRWNSNTEAF
TRBJ1-1 | TRBV6-6 | 14 | ASSYGQGRLNTEAF
TRBJ2-7 | TRBV4-2 | 10 | ASSQDLYEQY
TRBJ2-2 | TRBV18 | 16 | ASSLNMPTGTNTGELF
TRBJ2-1 | TRBV9 | 11 | ASSVVGASEQF
TRBJ2-5 | TRBV7-2 | 12 | ASSTGTRQETQY
TRBJ2-3 | TRBV10-2 | 16 | ASSRGFSGLPSTDTQY
TRBJ2-3 | TRBV10-1 | 10 | ASSRETDTQY
TRBJ1-5 | TRBV27 | 13 | ASSSTGSSNQPQH
TRBJ1-1 | TRBV9 | 13 | ASSVATGGNTEAF
TRBJ1-4 | TRBV7-6 | 14 | ASSLGAGATNEKLF
TRBJ2-1 | TRBV6-5 | 12 | ASSLGLGGYEQF
TRBJ2-1 | TRBV2 | 14 | ASSEAIAGFYNEQF
TRBJ1-5 | TRBV11-3 | 13 | ASSLGGGANQPQH
TRBJ1-1 | TRBV19 | 12 | ASGTIGTATEAF
TRBJ2-5 | TRBV5-1 | 11 | ASCTGLQETQY
TRBJ2-5 | TRBV28 | 12 | ASSNRGTRETQY
TRBJ1-5 | TRBV10-3 | 12 | AISGQDSNQPQH
TRBJ2-3 | TRBV15 | 14 | ATSRVAAGGADTQY
TRBJ2-5 | TRBV5-1 | 11 | ASSLAPQETQY
TRBJ1-1 | TRBV15 | 12 | ATSTRRTGREAF
TRBJ2-2 | TRBV2 | 12 | ASSERESTGELF
TRBJ1-2 | TRBV5-8 | 12 | ASSLDFGTVSYT
TRBJ2-6 | TRBV5-1 | 13 | ASSFGISGANVLT
TRBJ2-7 | TRBV19 | 11 | ASTRDSLDEQY
TRBJ1-1 | TRBV4-1 | 14 | ASSQVRVLVNTEAF
TRBJ1-4 | TRBV6-1 | 13 | ASSEAPGVNEKLF
TRBJ2-7 | TRBV30 | 11 | AWNPGLDYEQY
TRBJ1-1 | TRBV9 | 13 | ASSVLSGGNTEAF
TRBJ1-2 | TRBV7-2 | 11 | ASSKDRVGGYT
TRBJ1-1 | TRBV6-5 | 11 | ASPLNMNTEAF
TRBJ2-2 | TRBV19 | 11 | ASSIDTGGELF
TRBJ2-7 | TRBV21-1 | 14 | ASSKVRGGDYGEQY
TRBJ1-4 | TRBV30 | 12 | AWSRTGRGEKLF
TRBJ2-7 | TRBV6-5 | 13 | ASRGPGRRGDEQY
TRBJ1-6 | TRBV13 | 12 | ASSRGTGASPLH
TRBJ2-2 | TRBV5-1 | 14 | ASSLVWQGSTGELF
TRBJ2-3 | TRBV6-5 | 12 | ASSKGQYTDTQY
TRBJ1-1 | TRBV6-6 | 11 | ASSWGQGNEAF
TRBJ1-5 | TRBV28 | 11 | ASSRDNNQPQH
TRBJ2-7 | TRBV19 | 11 | ASSIGRSYEQY
TRBJ1-1 | TRBV6-2/TRBV6-3 | 13 | ASSLFGSMNTEAF
TRBJ1-4 | TRBV6-5 | 13 | ASSYGTGGSEKLF
TRBJ1-4 | TRBV27 | 13 | ASSGHPATNEKLF